These T cell receptor beta chains were read from a single sample in a study of early T cells in non-severe SARS-CoV-2 infection. In TCRdb, the 5' RACE reads were re-called with MiXCR into one record per CDR3 protein. The sample includes 66,000 or so distinct CDR3 sequences, less than 15% of them seen just once. Sequencing was done on a sample of whole blood. Receptor source: an adult who was a healthcare worker with PCR-confirmed SARS-CoV-2 infection or an uninfected control (not recorded which). The CDR3 runs from the conserved cysteine through the conserved F or W. Each record gives: CDR3 protein, V gene.

CDR3 protein: CSASKADTQYF
V gene: TRBV20-1

CDR3 protein: CASSRGYEAFF
V gene: TRBV25-1

CDR3 protein: CASSLPPTGNTEAFF
V gene: TRBV27

CDR3 protein: CASSRTSGSGNEQFF
V gene: TRBV7-8

CDR3 protein: CASSLGPTGELFF
V gene: TRBV28

CDR3 protein: CASSLRQGSNEQFF
V gene: TRBV7-9

CDR3 protein: CSARRQEDLSYNEQFF
V gene: TRBV20-1

CDR3 protein: CASSQDFVRSYEQYF
V gene: TRBV4-3

CDR3 protein: CASSFQTSGRADTQYF
V gene: TRBV5-1

CDR3 protein: CASSYPDRGLVNIQYF
V gene: TRBV6-2/TRBV6-3

CDR3 protein: CASSLFSGSEETQYF
V gene: TRBV7-2

CDR3 protein: CASSFLGGSNQPQHF
V gene: TRBV28

CDR3 protein: CSVQFSYNEQFF
V gene: TRBV29-1

CDR3 protein: CSRDFVVGQANTGELFF
V gene: TRBV29-1

CDR3 protein: CASSLGPQNTEAFF
V gene: TRBV4-2

CDR3 protein: CSVTHRAGAVNEQFF
V gene: TRBV20-1

CDR3 protein: CASSYYGQIGEQYF
V gene: TRBV6-2/TRBV6-3

CDR3 protein: CASSLAGFHEQYF
V gene: TRBV7-2